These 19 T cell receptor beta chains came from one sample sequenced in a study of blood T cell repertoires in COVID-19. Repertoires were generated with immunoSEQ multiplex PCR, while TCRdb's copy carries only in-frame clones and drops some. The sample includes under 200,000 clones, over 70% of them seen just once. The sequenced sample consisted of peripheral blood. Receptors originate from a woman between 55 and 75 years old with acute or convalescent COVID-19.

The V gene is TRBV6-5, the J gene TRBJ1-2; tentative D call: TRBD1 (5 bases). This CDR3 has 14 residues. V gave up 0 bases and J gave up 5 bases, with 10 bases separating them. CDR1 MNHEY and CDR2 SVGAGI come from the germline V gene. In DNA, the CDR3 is TGTGCCAGCAGTTACTCGGGCAGGGTGTATGGCTACACCTTC. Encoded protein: CASSYSGRVYGYTF.

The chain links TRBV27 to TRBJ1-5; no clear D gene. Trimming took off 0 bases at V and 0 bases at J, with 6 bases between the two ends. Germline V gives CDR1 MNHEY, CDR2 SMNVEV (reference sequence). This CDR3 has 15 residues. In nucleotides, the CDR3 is TGTGCCAGCAGTTTATCACTGAATAGCAATCAGCCCCAGCATTTT. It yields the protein CASSLSLNSNQPQHF.

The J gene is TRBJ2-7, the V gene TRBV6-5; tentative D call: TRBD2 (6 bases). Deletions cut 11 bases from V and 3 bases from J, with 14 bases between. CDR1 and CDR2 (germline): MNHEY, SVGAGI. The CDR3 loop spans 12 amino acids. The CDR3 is CASHGRYYEQYF. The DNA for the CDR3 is TGTGCCTCCCACGGGAGATACTACGAGCAGTACTTC.

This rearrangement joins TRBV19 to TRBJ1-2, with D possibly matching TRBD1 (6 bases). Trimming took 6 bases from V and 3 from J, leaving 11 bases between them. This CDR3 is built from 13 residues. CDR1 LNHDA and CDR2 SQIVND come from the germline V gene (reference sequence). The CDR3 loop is CASSQDRDYGYTF. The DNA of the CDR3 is TGTGCCAGTAGCCAGGACAGAGACTATGGCTACACCTTC. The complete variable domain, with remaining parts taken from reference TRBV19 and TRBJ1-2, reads DGGITQSPKYLFRKEGQNVTLSCEQNLNHDAMYWYRQDPGQGLRLIYYSQIVNDFQKGDIAEGYSVSREKKESFPLTVTSAQKNPTAFYLCASSQDRDYGYTFGSGTRLTVV.

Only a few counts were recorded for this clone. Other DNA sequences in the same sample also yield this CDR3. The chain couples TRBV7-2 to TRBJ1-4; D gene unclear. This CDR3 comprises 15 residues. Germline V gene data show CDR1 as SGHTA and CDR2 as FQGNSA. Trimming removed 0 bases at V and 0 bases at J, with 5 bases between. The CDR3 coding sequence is TGTGCCAGCAGCTTAGCGCAGGCAACTAATGAAAAACTGTTTTTT. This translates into CASSLAQATNEKLFF.

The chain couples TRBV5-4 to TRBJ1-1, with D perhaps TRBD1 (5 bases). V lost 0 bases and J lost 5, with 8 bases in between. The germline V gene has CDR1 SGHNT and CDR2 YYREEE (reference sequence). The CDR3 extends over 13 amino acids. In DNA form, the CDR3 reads TGTGCCAGCAGCTTGGGGGGCGCGACTGAAGCTTTCTTT. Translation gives CASSLGGATEAFF.

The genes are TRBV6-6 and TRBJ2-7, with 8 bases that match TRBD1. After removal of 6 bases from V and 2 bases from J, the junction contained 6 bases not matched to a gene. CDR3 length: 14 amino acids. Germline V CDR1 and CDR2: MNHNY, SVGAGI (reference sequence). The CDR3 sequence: CASSRTGQPYEQYF. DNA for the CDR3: TGTGCCAGCAGCCGGACAGGGCAACCCTACGAGCAGTACTTC.

The CDR3 nucleotides are TGTGCCAGCATTATAGCGGGGATGGGCAATGAGCAGTTCTTC. Translated: CASIIAGMGNEQFF. The chain links TRBV28 to TRBJ2-1; 8 bases align to TRBD2. Germline CDR1 reads MDHEN; CDR2 reads SYDVKM. With 7 bases clipped from V and 6 bases from J, the junction kept 8 bases outside the gene matches. This CDR3 region has 14 residues. Combining the CDR3 with reference TRBV28 and TRBJ2-1 gives the whole variable domain DVKVTQSSRYLVKRTGEKVFLECVQDMDHENMFWYRQDPGLGLRLIYFSYDVKMKEKGDIPEGYSVSREKKERFSLILESASTNQTSMYLCASIIAGMGNEQFFGPGTRLTVL.

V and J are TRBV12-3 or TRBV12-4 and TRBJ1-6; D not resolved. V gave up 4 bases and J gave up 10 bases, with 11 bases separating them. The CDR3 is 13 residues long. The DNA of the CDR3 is TGTGCCAGCAGTTACGGGTATGGGTCACCCCTCCACTTT. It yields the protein CASSYGYGSPLHF.

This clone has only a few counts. In nucleotides, the CDR3 is TGCGCCAGCAGCCAGGGAGGGAAAACCACTGAAGCTTTCTTT. Translated, it gives CASSQGGKTTEAFF. This chain uses TRBV4-3 with TRBJ1-1; no reliable D call. This CDR3 spans 14 amino acids. Looked up from germline, CDR1 is LGHNA and CDR2 is YSLEER. Trimming pared 3 bases from V and 4 bases from J, leaving 12 bases between.

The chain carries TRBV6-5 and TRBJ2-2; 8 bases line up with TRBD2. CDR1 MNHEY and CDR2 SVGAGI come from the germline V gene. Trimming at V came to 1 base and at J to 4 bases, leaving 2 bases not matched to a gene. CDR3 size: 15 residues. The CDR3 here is CASSYWRGVTGELFF. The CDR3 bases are TGTGCCAGCAGTTACTGGCGGGGGGTCACCGGGGAGCTGTTTTTT.

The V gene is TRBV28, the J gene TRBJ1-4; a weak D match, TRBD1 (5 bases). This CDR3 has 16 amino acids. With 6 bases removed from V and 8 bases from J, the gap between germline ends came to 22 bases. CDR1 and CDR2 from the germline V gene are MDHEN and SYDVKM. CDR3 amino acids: CASRGGDARWSEKLFF. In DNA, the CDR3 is TGTGCCAGCAGGGGGGGGGATGCACGGTGGAGCGAAAAACTGTTTTTT. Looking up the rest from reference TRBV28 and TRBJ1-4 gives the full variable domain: DVKVTQSSRYLVKRTGEKVFLECVQDMDHENMFWYRQDPGLGLRLIYFSYDVKMKEKGDIPEGYSVSREKKERFSLILESASTNQTSMYLCASRGGDARWSEKLFFGSGTQLSVL.

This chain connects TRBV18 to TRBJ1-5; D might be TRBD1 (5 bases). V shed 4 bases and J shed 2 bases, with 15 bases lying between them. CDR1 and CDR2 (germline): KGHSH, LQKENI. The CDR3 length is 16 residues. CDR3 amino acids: CASSLDSTLGNQPQHF. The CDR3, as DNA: TGTGCCAGCTCACTTGACAGTACTCTAGGCAATCAGCCCCAGCATTTT.

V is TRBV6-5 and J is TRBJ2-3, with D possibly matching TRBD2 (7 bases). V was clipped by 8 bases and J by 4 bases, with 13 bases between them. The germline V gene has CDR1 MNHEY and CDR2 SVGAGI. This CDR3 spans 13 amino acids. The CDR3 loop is CASGRGGADTQYF. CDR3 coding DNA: TGTGCCAGCGGGAGAGGGGGGGCAGATACGCAGTATTTT.

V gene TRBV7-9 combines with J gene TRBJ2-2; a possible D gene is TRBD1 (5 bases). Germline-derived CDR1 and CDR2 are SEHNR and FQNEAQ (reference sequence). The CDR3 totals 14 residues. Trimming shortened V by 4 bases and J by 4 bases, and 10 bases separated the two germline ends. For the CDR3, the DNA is TGTGCCAGCAGCTCTCAAGGGGCCACCGGGGAGCTGTTTTTT. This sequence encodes CASSSQGATGELFF.

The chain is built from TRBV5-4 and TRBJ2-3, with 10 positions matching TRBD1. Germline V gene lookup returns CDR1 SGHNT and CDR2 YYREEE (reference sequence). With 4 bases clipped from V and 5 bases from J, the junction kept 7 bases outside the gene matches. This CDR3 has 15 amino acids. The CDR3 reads CASSTRQGAGDTQYF. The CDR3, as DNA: TGTGCCAGCAGCACCCGACAGGGGGCCGGAGATACGCAGTATTTT.

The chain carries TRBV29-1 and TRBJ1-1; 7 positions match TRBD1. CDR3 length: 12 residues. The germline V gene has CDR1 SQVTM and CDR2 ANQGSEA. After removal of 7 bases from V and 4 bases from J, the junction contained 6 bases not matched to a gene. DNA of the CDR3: TGCAGCGGCCTGACAGGGAGCACTGAAGCTTTCTTT. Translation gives CSGLTGSTEAFF.

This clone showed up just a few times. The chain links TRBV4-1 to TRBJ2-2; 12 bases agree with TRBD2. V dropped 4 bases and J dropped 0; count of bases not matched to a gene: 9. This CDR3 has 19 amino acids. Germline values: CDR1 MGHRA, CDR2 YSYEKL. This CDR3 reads CASSLRGASGGANTGELFF. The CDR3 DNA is TGCGCCAGCAGCCTACGCGGCGCTAGCGGGGGGGCGAACACCGGGGAGCTGTTTTTT.

Written as DNA, the CDR3 is TGTGCCAGCAGTACCCGACAGTACCTACAAGAGACCCAGTACTTC. Translation: CASSTRQYLQETQYF. V and J are TRBV27 and TRBJ2-5; the D gene is possibly TRBD1 (5 bases). CDR3 length: 15 residues. Germline V lookup: CDR1 MNHEY, CDR2 SMNVEV (reference sequence). Trimming took 5 bases from V and 2 from J, leaving 15 bases between them.